These 9 T cell receptor beta chains originate from one sample sequenced in a study of cytomegalovirus exposure and HLA in healthy donors. The PCR employed 60 Vbeta primers together with 13 Jbeta primers. Using immunoSEQ multiplex PCR, the repertoire was profiled, and TCRdb retains in-frame clones only, with some absent. Of some 180,000 clones in the sample, 80% are singletons; the top ten hold approximately 2%. Sequenced sample: PBMCs. The receptors come from a woman in her 30s in good health and CMV-seronegative.

In regard to this clone: One end of the junction does not line up with germline, which may come from a read error. This chain joins TRBV15 and TRBJ1-2; TRBD1 might be the D (5 bases). Germline values: CDR1 LNHNV, CDR2 YYDKDF (reference sequence). CDR3 length: 14 residues. The CDR3 is CATSQGTGAYRYTF. CDR3 nucleotides: TGTGCCACCAGCCAAGGAACAGGAGCCTATCGCTACACCTTC.

Only a few counts were recorded for this clone. V and J are TRBV6-6 and TRBJ2-5; D remains unclear. The CDR3 is 14 amino acids. The V gene lost 6 bases and the J gene lost 1 base, with 12 bases spanning the gap. In germline, CDR1 is MNHNY, CDR2 SVGAGI (reference sequence). In DNA, the CDR3 is TGTGCCAGCAGCCCAGACAAGTCCCAAGAGACCCAGTACTTC. Encoded protein: CASSPDKSQETQYF.

The V and J genes are TRBV6-1 and TRBJ1-1; D unclear. CDR1 and CDR2 from the germline V gene are MNHNS and SASEGT. The CDR3 runs 14 residues. V lost 7 bases and J lost 0, with 12 bases in between. This chain's CDR3 is CASMASRMNTEAFF. In nucleotides, the CDR3 is TGTGCCAGCATGGCCTCCAGGATGAACACTGAAGCTTTCTTT.

This clone was counted a single time. This chain joins TRBV5-1 and TRBJ2-7, with D maybe TRBD1 (5 bases). The CDR3 runs to 15 residues. The V gene lost 0 bases and the J gene lost 0 bases, with 10 bases spanning the gap. Germline CDR1 is SGHRS and CDR2 is YFSETQ. CDR3 residues: CASSLEGPSSYEQYF. The CDR3 nucleotides read TGCGCCAGCAGCTTGGAGGGGCCGAGCTCCTACGAGCAGTACTTC.

The genes are TRBV6-5 and TRBJ1-1; 7 bases agree with TRBD1. V trimming: 6 bases; J trimming: 4 bases; junction bases outside the gene matches: 5. Germline V lookup: CDR1 MNHEY, CDR2 SVGAGI. This CDR3 comprises 13 residues. The CDR3 loop is CASSSQGGTEAFF. In DNA form, the CDR3 reads TGTGCCAGCAGCTCCCAGGGGGGCACTGAAGCTTTCTTT.

J is TRBJ2-1 and V is TRBV4-2; TRBD2 matches at 16 bases. The CDR3 length is 17 residues. The V gene end was trimmed by 3 bases and the J gene end by 5 bases; junction bases not matched to a gene: 4. Germline V gene data show CDR1 as LGHNA and CDR2 as YNFKEQ. This CDR3 is CASSQGLAGGLDNEQFF. The CDR3 DNA is TGTGCCAGCAGCCAGGGACTAGCGGGGGGGCTGGACAATGAGCAGTTCTTC.

The rearrangement joins TRBV2 to TRBJ2-5, with D possibly being TRBD2 (5 bases). Germline-derived CDR1 and CDR2 are SNHLY and FYNNEI. The V and J ends lost 8 bases and 5 bases respectively, with 18 bases between them. This CDR3 is built from 14 residues. The DNA for the CDR3 is TGTGCCAGCTCCCTCTGGGGAGTTGGGGAGACCCAGTACTTC. Translating it yields CASSLWGVGETQYF.

This chain joins TRBV18 and TRBJ1-5; TRBD1 agrees at 8 bases. Germline lookup yields CDR1 KGHSH and CDR2 LQKENI. J was trimmed by 4 bases and V by 6 bases; bases with no gene match: 8. The CDR3 length is 15 residues. The CDR3 loop is CASSHGQGRNQPQHF. As DNA, the CDR3 is TGTGCCAGCTCTCACGGACAGGGACGGAATCAGCCCCAGCATTTT.

This chain joins TRBV2 and TRBJ2-2; D unresolved. The CDR3 is 14 residues long. The V gene lost 8 bases and the J gene lost 0 bases, with 10 bases spanning the gap. Germline values: CDR1 SNHLY, CDR2 FYNNEI. The CDR3 DNA reads as TGTGCCAGCGGTCTGTCGGCGAACACCGGGGAGCTGTTTTTT. Its protein is CASGLSANTGELFF.